A selection of T cell receptor beta chains follows, all from one sample in a study of T cell responses to AZD1222 COVID-19 vaccine. Clones were sequenced by immunoSEQ multiplex PCR, and TCRdb holds only the in-frame ones, with some missing. The repertoire has around 120,000 clones, around 90% of them found once; the top ten carry roughly a sixth. This material consisted of peripheral blood, taken on day 0 of MenACWY control vaccination. The origin of the receptors is an adult in good health. Each CDR3 is given with its conserved first and last residue.

V	J	CDR3
TRBV6-5	TRBJ2-2	CASSYGGGLRTGELFF
TRBV3-1/TRBV3-2	TRBJ1-5	CASSNRGDGNQPQHF
TRBV30	TRBJ2-7	CAWSVLGVRGVDSYEQYF
TRBV28	TRBJ1-4	CASSQADEEKLFF
TRBV5-4	TRBJ2-7	CASSSTGHSGSKQYF
TRBV7-2	TRBJ2-6	CASSTRPPPSSGANVLTF
TRBV2	TRBJ1-1	CASSVAGTGAISLVAFF
TRBV30	TRBJ1-6	CAWSLLRDRGNSPLHF
TRBV28	TRBJ2-5	CASSFRSYPRETQYF
TRBV7-9	TRBJ1-1	CASSLFTAGTEAFF
TRBV15	TRBJ1-2	CATSGLPLGTDYGYTF
TRBV5-1	TRBJ2-7	CASSWKGVGYEQYF
TRBV19	TRBJ1-5	CASSSRRVGSNQPQHF
TRBV4-1	TRBJ1-4	CASSQDSRGANEKLFF
TRBV5-4	TRBJ2-3	CASRPGQGADTQYF
TRBV7-8	TRBJ2-3	CASSQRATSTDTQYF
TRBV5-6	TRBJ2-7	CASSLGRSPGEQYF
TRBV10-1	TRBJ2-2	CASSDASGLNTGELFF
TRBV4-1	TRBJ2-7	CASSQTGSYEQYF
TRBV2	TRBJ1-5	CASSNNRASNQPQHF
TRBV2	TRBJ2-4	CASSGGTSGNGNIQYF
TRBV27	TRBJ1-2	CASRPTAAPSLYYYGYTF
TRBV29-1	TRBJ2-7	CSVGRGDGAYEQYF
TRBV6-5	TRBJ1-5	CASSRGQGGNQPQHF
TRBV5-6	TRBJ2-5	CASSFRVEETQYF
TRBV10-2	TRBJ1-5	CASKERESNQPQHF
TRBV6-1	TRBJ2-1	CASSDTSGISEQFF
TRBV24-1	TRBJ1-1	CATSDNRDGAEAFF
TRBV5-1	TRBJ2-7	CASSLALAASYEQYF
TRBV5-1	TRBJ2-1	CASSISGSYNEQFF
TRBV2	TRBJ2-7	CASSLQGYEQYF
TRBV24-1	TRBJ1-2	CATSDPGGEGYGYTF
TRBV7-3	TRBJ2-1	CASSLGASPHSEQFF